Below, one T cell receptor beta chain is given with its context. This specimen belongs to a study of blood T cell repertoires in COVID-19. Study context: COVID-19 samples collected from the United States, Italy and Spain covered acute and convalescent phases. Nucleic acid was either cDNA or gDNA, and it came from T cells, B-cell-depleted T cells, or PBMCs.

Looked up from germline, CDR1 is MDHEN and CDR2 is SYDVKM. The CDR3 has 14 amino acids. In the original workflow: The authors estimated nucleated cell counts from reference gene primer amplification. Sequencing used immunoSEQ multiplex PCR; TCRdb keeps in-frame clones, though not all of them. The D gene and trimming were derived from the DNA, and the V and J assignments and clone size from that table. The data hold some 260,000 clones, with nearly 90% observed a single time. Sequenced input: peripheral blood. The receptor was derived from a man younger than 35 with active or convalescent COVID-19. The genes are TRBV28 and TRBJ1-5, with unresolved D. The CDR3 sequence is CAGGRVFSNQPQHF. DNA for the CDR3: TGTGCAGGCGGGCGGGTTTTTAGCAATCAGCCCCAGCATTTT.